Below are 5 T cell receptor beta chains sequenced from a single sample in a study of monozygotic twins with inflammatory bowel disease (dated 2019 in TCRdb). Receptor amplification or capture employed 5' RACE. The sample was run on an Illumina HiSeq 2500. TCRdb reprocessed the reads and provides one entry for every CDR3 protein sequence; no DNA is given. This sample's records show about 380,000 distinct CDR3 sequences. Roughly 2.6% of the sample is in the top ten clones. The source material was blood. These receptors were obtained from a human donor with ulcerative colitis or Crohn's disease, or a healthy co-twin of an affected twin (not recorded which).

V usage is TRBV28 and J usage is TRBJ1-2; TCRdb indicates TRBD1, and absent DNA this call remains unverified. This CDR3 is 14 amino acids long. From germline, CDR1 is MDHEN and CDR2 SYDVKM. CDR3: CASSLWAGVGGYTF.

The chain joins TRBV20-1 to TRBJ1-2; the TRBD1 assignment by TCRdb is unverifiable without DNA. CDR3 length: 14 amino acids. From germline, CDR1 is DFQATT and CDR2 SNEGSKA (reference sequence). CDR3 amino acids: CSAIQGARSYGYTF.

The J gene is TRBJ2-1, the V gene TRBV5-4; TCRdb gives TRBD1 as the D gene, but with no DNA this cannot be confirmed. The V gene's germline CDR1 is SGHNT and CDR2 YYREEE (reference sequence). The CDR3 is 15 amino acids. CDR3 amino acids: CASSPRTGPNNEQFF.

J is TRBJ1-1 and V is TRBV14. This CDR3 has 18 residues. The germline V gene encodes CDR1 SGHDN and CDR2 FVKESK. CDR3 sequence: CASSQDGYRARLNTEAFF.

V gene TRBV6-2 or TRBV6-3 combines with J gene TRBJ1-5. The CDR3 has 16 residues. In germline, CDR1 is MNHEY, CDR2 SVGEGT. This CDR3 is CASSYKQQVINQPQHF.